This T cell receptor beta chain emerged from a study of cytomegalovirus exposure and HLA in healthy donors. Germline V lookup: CDR1 SGHAT, CDR2 FQNNGV. The V end lost 5 bases, the J end lost 5 bases, and 18 bases lay between the germline ends. The CDR3 totals 15 residues. PCR primers comprised 60 Vbeta and 13 Jbeta primers. TCRdb keeps only in-frame clones here, not all; method: immunoSEQ multiplex PCR. The table lists about 250,000 clones, 70% to 90% of them singletons. Study-level points and caveats: When the data were analyzed later, several of the most significant clusters appeared to be linked to common viral pathogens. A few CMV-associated chains proved CMV antigen-specific in vitro. Several V segments, TRBV6-2 and TRBV6-3 among them, could not be told apart and were dropped.

In nominal health when sampled, donors likely had unrecorded immune exposures nonetheless. In regard to this clone: The antigen is undetermined.

This chain links TRBV11-2 with TRBJ2-5; the D gene is possibly TRBD1 (6 bases). This TCR derives from a girl aged 2-10 years in good health and CMV-seronegative. The specimen was PBMCs. The CDR3 DNA follows: TGTGCCAGCAGCGGGTCGACTACAGGGTTGGAGACCCAGTACTTC. Amino acid sequence: CASSGSTTGLETQYF.